Listed here are 29 T cell receptor beta chains from one sample, sequenced in a study of T cells expressing NK-cell markers. TCRdb reprocessed the 5' RACE reads and reports one entry per CDR3 protein, with no DNA. The sample includes some 460,000 distinct CDR3 sequences. Sample: blood T cells: a sorted CD56 or NKG2C T cell subset, CD4+ or CD8+ T cells, or bulk PBMC T cells (not recorded which). The source of these receptors is a woman in her fifties or sixties in good health.

This chain joins TRBV11-2 and TRBJ2-3; checking the TCRdb D call of TRBD1 is not possible without DNA. This CDR3 has 16 amino acids. The germline CDR1 and CDR2 sequences are SGHAT and FQNNGV. CDR3 residues: CASSFLGGGNTDTQYF.

The rearrangement uses TRBV11-1 and TRBJ2-5; TCRdb lists TRBD1, though no DNA is available to test this call. Germline CDR1 and CDR2: SGHAT and FQDESV (reference sequence). The CDR3 extends over 15 amino acids. This CDR3 is CASSNYPDREETQYF.

The chain couples TRBV5-1 to TRBJ2-5; TCRdb's D call of TRBD1 is untestable without DNA. CDR1 is SGHRS, CDR2 YFSETQ, per germline. The CDR3 covers 17 residues. The CDR3 reads CASRGRTGGWVQETQYF.

The chain uses TRBV11-1 and TRBJ2-1; TCRdb gives TRBD2 as the D gene, but with no DNA this cannot be confirmed. The CDR3 runs to 15 residues. CDR1 SGHAT and CDR2 FQDESV come from the germline V gene (reference sequence). The CDR3 here is CASSPRTAGGNEQFF.

The V call is TRBV2, the J call TRBJ1-5; the TCRdb D gene call, TRBD1, has no DNA to confirm it. CDR1 is SNHLY and CDR2 is FYNNEI in the germline V gene. The CDR3 is made up of 14 amino acids. CDR3 residues: CASSAGQVNQPQHF.

The gene calls are TRBV7-2 and TRBJ2-3. CDR1 and CDR2 from the germline V gene are SGHTA and FQGNSA. The CDR3 length is 14 residues. The CDR3 region is CASSLTQAVDTQYF.

The rearrangement uses TRBV9 and TRBJ2-1; TCRdb lists TRBD1, though no DNA is available to test this call. The germline V gene encodes CDR1 SGDLS and CDR2 YYNGEE. The length of the CDR3 is 16 residues. The CDR3 region is CASSVMGGSSYNEQFF.

This chain connects TRBV25-1 to TRBJ2-5; the D call from TCRdb, TRBD1, cannot be confirmed without DNA. The CDR3 has 18 residues. Germline V CDR1 and CDR2: MGHDK, SYGVNS. The CDR3 region is CASSEGFLGTGAQETQYF.

The chain combines TRBV4-1 with TRBJ2-3; TCRdb gives TRBD1 as the D gene, but with no DNA this cannot be confirmed. Per the germline V gene, CDR1 is MGHRA and CDR2 is YSYEKL. The CDR3 runs to 14 residues. CDR3 in amino acids: CASSQVTGSDTQYF.

The chain has TRBV2 and TRBJ2-2; lacking DNA, the TRBD2 call made by TCRdb goes unchecked. Germline loops: CDR1 SNHLY, CDR2 FYNNEI. The CDR3 contains 16 residues. The CDR3 loop is CASSRGLAGMIGELFF.

The chain links TRBV5-1 to TRBJ2-7; TCRdb designates TRBD1, a call that cannot be tested without DNA. This CDR3 spans 15 amino acids. Germline loops: CDR1 SGHRS, CDR2 YFSETQ. CDR3 region: CASSLAPGSSYEQYF.

The rearrangement joins TRBV7-2 to TRBJ2-7; TCRdb names TRBD2, which stays unverified in the absence of DNA. The CDR3 loop spans 16 amino acids. Germline CDR1 is SGHTA and CDR2 is FQGNSA. The CDR3 sequence: CASSLVTSGLLYEQYF.

The J gene is TRBJ1-3, the V gene TRBV4-1. Germline CDR1 and CDR2: MGHRA and YSYEKL. The CDR3 totals 16 residues. This CDR3 is CASSQDPGIRRNTIYF.

V usage is TRBV20-1 and J usage is TRBJ2-5; TCRdb names TRBD2, which stays unverified in the absence of DNA. CDR3 size: 14 residues. CDR1 and CDR2 from the germline V gene are DFQATT and SNEGSKA (reference sequence). The CDR3 sequence: CSARGGDLLETQYF.

J is TRBJ2-3 and V is TRBV6-6; checking the TCRdb D call of TRBD1 is not possible without DNA. This CDR3 region has 16 residues. Germline V gene sequence: CDR1 MNHNY, CDR2 SVGAGI (reference sequence). CDR3 protein: CASSYSRQGLADTQYF.

This chain joins TRBV7-9 and TRBJ2-1; TCRdb lists TRBD2, though no DNA is available to test this call. The CDR3 spans 14 residues. Germline V gene lookup returns CDR1 SEHNR and CDR2 FQNEAQ (reference sequence). CDR3 residues: CASSDRASGYEQFF.

The rearrangement uses TRBV29-1 and TRBJ2-1; TCRdb gives TRBD1 as the D gene, but with no DNA this cannot be confirmed. The CDR3 runs to 16 residues. Germline V gives CDR1 SQVTM, CDR2 ANQGSEA. The CDR3 here is CSVRPRDRAPSYEQFF.

The genes are TRBV20-1 and TRBJ1-1; TCRdb names TRBD1, which stays unverified in the absence of DNA. The CDR3 has 13 residues. Germline V gives CDR1 DFQATT, CDR2 SNEGSKA (reference sequence). The CDR3 region is CSARTGPIAEAFF.

The chain employs TRBV20-1 and TRBJ2-3; TCRdb indicates TRBD2, and absent DNA this call remains unverified. Germline CDR1 reads DFQATT; CDR2 reads SNEGSKA (reference sequence). The CDR3 contains 13 residues. This CDR3 reads CSARKMGAYTQYF.

The chain carries TRBV11-2 and TRBJ2-5; TCRdb outputs TRBD2, but without DNA this stays unchecked. The CDR3 extends over 16 amino acids. The germline gives CDR1 SGHAT, CDR2 FQNNGV. CDR3 sequence: CASSPSSGRAAETQYF.

The chain recombines TRBV3-1 with TRBJ1-2; TCRdb selects TRBD1, and the lack of DNA leaves this call unchecked. Germline lookup yields CDR1 LGHDT and CDR2 YNNKEL (reference sequence). This CDR3 has 17 amino acids. The CDR3 loop reads CASSPNSRARKFYGYTF.

This chain uses TRBV29-1 with TRBJ2-7; there is no DNA to check the TCRdb D call of TRBD2. This CDR3 region has 13 residues. Per germline, CDR1 SQVTM and CDR2 ANQGSEA. This CDR3 is CSVLAGGLDEQYF.

J is TRBJ1-1 and V is TRBV12-3 or TRBV12-4; TCRdb designates TRBD1, a call that cannot be tested without DNA. The CDR3 is 13 amino acids. CDR3 sequence: CASSFAGRAEAFF.

The CDR3 reads CASSLASSGTDTQYF. The chain recombines TRBV7-9 with TRBJ2-3. This CDR3 region has 15 residues. The germline gives CDR1 SEHNR, CDR2 FQNEAQ (reference sequence).

This sequence joins TRBV7-8 and TRBJ2-7; TCRdb indicates TRBD1, and absent DNA this call remains unverified. The CDR3 spans 14 residues. Germline V CDR1 and CDR2: SGHVS, FQNEAQ. The CDR3: CARVPGRDSYEQYF.

The rearrangement uses TRBV3-1 and TRBJ2-5; the D call from TCRdb, TRBD2, cannot be confirmed without DNA. The CDR3 loop spans 14 amino acids. CDR1 is LGHDT, CDR2 YNNKEL, per germline (reference sequence). CDR3 loop: CASSPTRGQETQYF.

The chain links TRBV27 to TRBJ2-1; checking the TCRdb D call of TRBD2 is not possible without DNA. CDR3 size: 15 residues. CDR1 is MNHEY, CDR2 SMNVEV, per germline (reference sequence). The CDR3 is CASSLIAGVYNEQFF.

The V and J genes are TRBV11-2 and TRBJ2-1; the TCRdb call, TRBD2, lacks DNA for checking. CDR3 length: 14 residues. Germline V gene lookup returns CDR1 SGHAT and CDR2 FQNNGV. CDR3 in amino acids: CASSLVGLNNEQFF.

The chain couples TRBV12-3 or TRBV12-4 to TRBJ1-5. The CDR3 has 12 residues. The CDR3 is CASSLGIQPQHF.